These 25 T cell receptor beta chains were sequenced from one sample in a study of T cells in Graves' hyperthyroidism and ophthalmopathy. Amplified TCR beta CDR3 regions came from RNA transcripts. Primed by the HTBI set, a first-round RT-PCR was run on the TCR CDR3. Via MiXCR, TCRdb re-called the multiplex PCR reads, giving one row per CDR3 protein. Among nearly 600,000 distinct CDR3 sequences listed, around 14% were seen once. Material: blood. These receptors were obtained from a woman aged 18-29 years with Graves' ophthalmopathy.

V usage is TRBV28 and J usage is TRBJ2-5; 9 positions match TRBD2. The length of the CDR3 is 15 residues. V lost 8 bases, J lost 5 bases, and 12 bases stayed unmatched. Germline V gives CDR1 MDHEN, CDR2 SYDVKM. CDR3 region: CASGPRISGSETQYF. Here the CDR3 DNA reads TGTGCCAGCGGCCCACGGATTAGCGGGAGTGAGACCCAGTACTTC.

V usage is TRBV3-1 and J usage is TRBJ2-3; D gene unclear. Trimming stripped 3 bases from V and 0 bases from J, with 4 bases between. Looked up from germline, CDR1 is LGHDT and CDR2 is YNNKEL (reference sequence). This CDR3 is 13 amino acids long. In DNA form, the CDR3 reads TGTGCCAGCAGCCACCTTAGCACAGATACGCAGTATTTT. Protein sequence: CASSHLSTDTQYF.

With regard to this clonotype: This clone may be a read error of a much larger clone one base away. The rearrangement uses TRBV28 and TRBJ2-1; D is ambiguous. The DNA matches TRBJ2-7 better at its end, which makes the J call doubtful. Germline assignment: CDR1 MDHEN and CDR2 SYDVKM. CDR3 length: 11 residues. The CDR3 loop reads CASRIYNEQYF. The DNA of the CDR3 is TGTGCCAGCAGAATATACAATGAGCAGTACTTC.

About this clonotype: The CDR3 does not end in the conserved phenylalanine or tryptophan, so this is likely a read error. The CDR3 protein is CASSLVVGTSGSRGSYNEQFL. DNA of the CDR3: TGTGCCAGCAGCTTGGTGGTCGGGACTAGCGGGAGTCGGGGGTCCTACAATGAGCAGTTCCTC. This chain uses TRBV5-6 with TRBJ2-1, with TRBD2 matching over 14 bases. This CDR3 is built from 21 residues. V lost 0 bases to trimming and J lost 1 base; unmatched junction nucleotides: 12. Germline CDR1 SGHDT, CDR2 YYEEEE.

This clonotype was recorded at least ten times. The CDR3 spells CASSLTAGGPFF. The CDR3 DNA reads TGTGCCAGCAGTTTAACTGCGGGAGGTCCGTTCTTC. The chain employs TRBV12-3 or TRBV12-4 and TRBJ2-1; TRBD2 aligns across 8 bases. V was pared by 2 bases and J by 15 bases, with 6 bases of the junction left unmatched. The CDR3 totals 12 residues.

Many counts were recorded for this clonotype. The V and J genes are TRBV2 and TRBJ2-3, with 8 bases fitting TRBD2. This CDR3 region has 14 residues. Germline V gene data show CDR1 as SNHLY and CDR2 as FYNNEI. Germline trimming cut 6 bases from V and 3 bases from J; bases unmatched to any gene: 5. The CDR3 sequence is CASRLAGWTDTQYF. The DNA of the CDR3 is TGTGCCAGCAGATTAGCGGGATGGACAGATACGCAGTATTTT.

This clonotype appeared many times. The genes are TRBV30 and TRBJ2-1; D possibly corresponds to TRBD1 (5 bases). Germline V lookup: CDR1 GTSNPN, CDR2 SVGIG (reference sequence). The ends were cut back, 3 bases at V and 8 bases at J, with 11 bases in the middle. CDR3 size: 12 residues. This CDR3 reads CAWSIPQDEQFF. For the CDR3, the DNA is TGTGCCTGGAGCATTCCACAGGATGAGCAGTTCTTC. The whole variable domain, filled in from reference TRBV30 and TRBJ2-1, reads SQTIHQWPATLVQPVGSPLSLECTVEGTSNPNLYWYRQAAGRGLQLLFYSVGIGQISSEVPQNLSASRPQDRQFILSSKKLLLSDSGFYLCAWSIPQDEQFFGPGTRLTVL.

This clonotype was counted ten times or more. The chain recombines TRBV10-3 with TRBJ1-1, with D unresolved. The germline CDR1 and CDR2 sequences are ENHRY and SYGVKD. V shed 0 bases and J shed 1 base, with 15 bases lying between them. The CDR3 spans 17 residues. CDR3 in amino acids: CAISESTLWGENTEAFF. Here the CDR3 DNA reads TGTGCCATCAGTGAGTCGACCCTTTGGGGAGAGAACACTGAAGCTTTCTTT.

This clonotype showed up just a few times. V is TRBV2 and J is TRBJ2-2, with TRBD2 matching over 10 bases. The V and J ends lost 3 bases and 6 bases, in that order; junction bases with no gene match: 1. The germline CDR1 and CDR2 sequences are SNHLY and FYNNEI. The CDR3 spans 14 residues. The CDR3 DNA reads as TGTGCCAGCAGTGACGGACTAGCGGCCGGGGAGCTGTTTTTT. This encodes CASSDGLAAGELFF. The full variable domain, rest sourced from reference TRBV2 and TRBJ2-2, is EPEVTQTPSHQVTQMGQEVILRCVPISNHLYFYWYRQILGQKVEFLVSFYNNEISEKSEIFDDQFSVERPDGSNFTLKIRSTKLEDSAMYFCASSDGLAAGELFFGEGSRLTVL.

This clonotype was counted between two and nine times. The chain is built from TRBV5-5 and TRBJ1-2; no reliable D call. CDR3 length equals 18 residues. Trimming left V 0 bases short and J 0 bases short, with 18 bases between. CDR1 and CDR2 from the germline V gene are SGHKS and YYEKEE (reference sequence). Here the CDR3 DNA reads TGTGCCAGCAGCTTGGATCGGGCCAGAGGAGGTACTAACTATGGCTACACCTTC. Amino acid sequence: CASSLDRARGGTNYGYTF.

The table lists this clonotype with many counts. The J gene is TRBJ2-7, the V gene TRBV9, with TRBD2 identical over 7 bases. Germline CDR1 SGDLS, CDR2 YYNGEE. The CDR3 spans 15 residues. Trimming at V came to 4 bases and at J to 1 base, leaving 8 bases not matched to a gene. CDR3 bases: TGTGCCAGCAGCCCGCGGGGGACCCTGTCCTACGAGCAGTACTTC. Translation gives CASSPRGTLSYEQYF.

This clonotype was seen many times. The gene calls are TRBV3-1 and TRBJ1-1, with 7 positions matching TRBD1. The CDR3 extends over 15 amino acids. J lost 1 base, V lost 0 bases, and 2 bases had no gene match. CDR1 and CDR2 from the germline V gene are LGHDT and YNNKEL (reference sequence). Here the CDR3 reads CASSQDRTGNTEAFF. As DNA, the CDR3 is TGTGCCAGCAGCCAAGATAGGACAGGGAACACTGAAGCTTTCTTT.

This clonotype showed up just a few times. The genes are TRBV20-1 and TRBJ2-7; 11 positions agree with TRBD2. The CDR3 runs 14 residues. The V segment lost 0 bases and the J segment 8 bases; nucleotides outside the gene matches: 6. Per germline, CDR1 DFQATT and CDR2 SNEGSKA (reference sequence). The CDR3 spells CSARELAGVIKQYF. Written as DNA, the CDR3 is TGCAGTGCTAGAGAACTAGCGGGAGTCATTAAGCAGTACTTC.

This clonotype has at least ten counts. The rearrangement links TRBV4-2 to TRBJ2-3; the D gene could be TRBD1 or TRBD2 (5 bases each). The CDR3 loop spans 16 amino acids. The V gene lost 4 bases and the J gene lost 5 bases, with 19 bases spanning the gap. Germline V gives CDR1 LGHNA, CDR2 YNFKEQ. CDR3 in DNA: TGTGCCAGCAGCCTCGACTTAGTACGGGGCGGAGATACGCAGTATTTT. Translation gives CASSLDLVRGGDTQYF.

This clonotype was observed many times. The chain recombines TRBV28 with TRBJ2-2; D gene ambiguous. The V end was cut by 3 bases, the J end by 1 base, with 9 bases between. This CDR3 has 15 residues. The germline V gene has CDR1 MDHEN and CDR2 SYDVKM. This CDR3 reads CASSLLALNTGELFF. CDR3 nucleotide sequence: TGTGCCAGCAGTTTGTTGGCCCTGAACACCGGGGAGCTGTTTTTT.

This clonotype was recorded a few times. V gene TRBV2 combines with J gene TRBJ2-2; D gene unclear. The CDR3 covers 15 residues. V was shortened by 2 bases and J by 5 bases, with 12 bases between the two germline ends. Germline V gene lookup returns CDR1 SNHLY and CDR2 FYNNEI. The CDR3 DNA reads TGTGCCAGCAGTGAATTGGGTAGGGCAACCGGGGAGCTGTTTTTT. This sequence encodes CASSELGRATGELFF.

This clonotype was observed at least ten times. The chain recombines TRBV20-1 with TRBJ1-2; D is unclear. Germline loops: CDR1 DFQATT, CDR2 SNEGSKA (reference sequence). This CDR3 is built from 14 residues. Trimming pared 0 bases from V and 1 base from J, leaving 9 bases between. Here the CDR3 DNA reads TGCAGTGCTAGAGAGGCCAGTATTAACTATGGCTACACCTTC. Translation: CSAREASINYGYTF.

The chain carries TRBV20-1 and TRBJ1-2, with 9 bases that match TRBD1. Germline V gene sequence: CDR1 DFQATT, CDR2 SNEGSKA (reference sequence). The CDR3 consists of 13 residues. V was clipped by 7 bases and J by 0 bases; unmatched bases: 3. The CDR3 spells CSGTGDANYGYTF. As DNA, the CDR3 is TGCAGTGGGACAGGGGACGCTAACTATGGCTACACCTTC.

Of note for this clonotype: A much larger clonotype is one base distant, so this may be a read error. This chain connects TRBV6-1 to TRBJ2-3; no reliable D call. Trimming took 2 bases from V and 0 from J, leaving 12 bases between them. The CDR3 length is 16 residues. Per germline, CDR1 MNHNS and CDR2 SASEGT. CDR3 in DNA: TGTGCCAGCAGTGAACAGCCAAGCAGGAGCACAGATACGCAGTATTTT. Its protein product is CASSEQPSRSTDTQYF.

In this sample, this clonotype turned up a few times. CDR3 in amino acids: CAISLGTGGSYEQYF. CDR3 sequence (DNA): TGTGCCATCTCCTTGGGGACAGGGGGCTCCTACGAGCAGTACTTC. The J gene is TRBJ2-7, the V gene TRBV6-1; 11 bases agree with TRBD1. This CDR3 contains 15 residues. Losses at the gene ends were 10 bases for V and 0 bases for J; bases not matched to a gene: 8. Germline CDR1 and CDR2: MNHNS and SASEGT.

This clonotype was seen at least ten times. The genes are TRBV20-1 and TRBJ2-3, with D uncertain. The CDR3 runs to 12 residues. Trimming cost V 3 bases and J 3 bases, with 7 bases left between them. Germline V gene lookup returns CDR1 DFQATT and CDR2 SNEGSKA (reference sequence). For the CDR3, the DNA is TGCAGTGCTAGCCCCCGAACAGATACGCAGTATTTT. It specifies CSASPRTDTQYF.

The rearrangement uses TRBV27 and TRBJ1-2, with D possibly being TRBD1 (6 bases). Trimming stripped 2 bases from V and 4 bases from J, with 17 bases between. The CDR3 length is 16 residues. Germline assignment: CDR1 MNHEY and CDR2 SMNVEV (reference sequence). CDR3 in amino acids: CASSLRFQGLGYGYTF. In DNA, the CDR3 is TGTGCCAGCAGTTTAAGATTTCAGGGGCTAGGCTATGGCTACACCTTC.

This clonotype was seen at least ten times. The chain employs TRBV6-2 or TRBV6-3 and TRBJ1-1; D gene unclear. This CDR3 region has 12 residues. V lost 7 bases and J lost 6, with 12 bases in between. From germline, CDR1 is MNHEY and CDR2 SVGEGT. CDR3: CASTLGRSEAFF. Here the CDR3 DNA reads TGTGCCAGCACCCTCGGGAGGTCTGAAGCTTTCTTT.

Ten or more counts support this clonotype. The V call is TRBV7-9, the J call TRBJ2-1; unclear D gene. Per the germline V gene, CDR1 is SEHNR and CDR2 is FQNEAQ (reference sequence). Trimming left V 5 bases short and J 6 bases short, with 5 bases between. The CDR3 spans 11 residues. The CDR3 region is CASSQSNEQFF. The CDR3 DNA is TGTGCCAGCAGCCAGAGCAATGAGCAGTTCTTC.

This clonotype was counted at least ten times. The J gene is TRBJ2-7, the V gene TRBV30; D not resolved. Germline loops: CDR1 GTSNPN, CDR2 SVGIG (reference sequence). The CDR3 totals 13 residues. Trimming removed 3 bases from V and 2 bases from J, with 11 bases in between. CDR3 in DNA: TGTGCCTGGAGCGCCCTTGGCCCCTACGAGCAGTACTTC. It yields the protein CAWSALGPYEQYF. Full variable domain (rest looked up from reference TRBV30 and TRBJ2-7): SQTIHQWPATLVQPVGSPLSLECTVEGTSNPNLYWYRQAAGRGLQLLFYSVGIGQISSEVPQNLSASRPQDRQFILSSKKLLLSDSGFYLCAWSALGPYEQYFGPGTRLTVT.